The 26 T cell receptor beta chains reported below all come from one sample, sequenced in a study of cytomegalovirus exposure and HLA in healthy donors. The PCR employed 60 Vbeta primers together with 13 Jbeta primers. Some clones are missing from TCRdb's copy, which holds only in-frame ones; the method was immunoSEQ multiplex PCR. The data show 210,000 or so clones, over 75% seen once. The sample was PBMCs. Source of these receptors: a human donor in good health.

The chain recombines TRBV7-9 with TRBJ1-2; 7 nucleotides match TRBD1. J was trimmed by 4 bases and V by 1 base; bases with no gene match: 3. The germline V gene has CDR1 SEHNR and CDR2 FQNEAQ (reference sequence). This CDR3 spans 14 amino acids. The CDR3 region has the DNA TGTGCCAGCAGCTTAGGACAGGGCACCTATGGCTACACCTTC. It specifies CASSLGQGTYGYTF.

The chain is built from TRBV7-9 and TRBJ2-2; TRBD2 matches at 11 bases. The CDR3 covers 16 residues. Germline-derived CDR1 and CDR2 are SEHNR and FQNEAQ (reference sequence). The J segment lost 3 bases and the V segment lost 5 bases, leaving 5 bases of the junction unmatched. This CDR3 is CASSMRGLADTGELFF. The DNA for the CDR3 is TGTGCCAGCAGCATGAGGGGACTAGCGGACACCGGGGAGCTGTTTTTT.

The chain joins TRBV9 to TRBJ2-7; 10 bases are shared with TRBD1. The CDR3 covers 16 residues. Germline assignment: CDR1 SGDLS and CDR2 YYNGEE. V was clipped by 2 bases and J by 3 bases; unmatched bases: 8. The CDR3 region is CASSVRGQGTVYEQYF. CDR3 sequence (DNA): TGTGCCAGCAGCGTGAGGGGACAGGGGACGGTCTACGAGCAGTACTTC.

The V and J genes are TRBV27 and TRBJ1-4, with D uncertain. The CDR3 has 14 residues. With 4 bases removed from V and 7 bases from J, the gap between germline ends came to 13 bases. Germline CDR1 MNHEY, CDR2 SMNVEV (reference sequence). CDR3 region: CASSSRPAGEKLFF. As DNA, the CDR3 is TGTGCCAGCAGTTCGCGTCCAGCGGGTGAAAAACTGTTTTTT.

The genes are TRBV12-5 and TRBJ2-7; TRBD2 matches 7 bases. Germline V gene data show CDR1 as LGHNT and CDR2 as FRNRAP. Trimming at V came to 1 base and at J to 2 bases, leaving 5 bases not matched to a gene. This CDR3 has 15 amino acids. CDR3 nucleotide sequence: TGTGCTAGTGGTTTGGACGCTAGCGGTGCCTACGAGCAGTACTTC. Encoded protein: CASGLDASGAYEQYF.

CDR3 nucleotide sequence: TGTGCCAGCAGCTTGGGGGTTACTAGCAGCATCCACGAGCAGTACTTC. This encodes CASSLGVTSSIHEQYF. The chain is built from TRBV5-8 and TRBJ2-7; D possibly corresponds to TRBD2 (6 bases). V was pared by 0 bases and J by 5 bases, with 18 bases between. The CDR3 consists of 16 residues. Germline CDR1 and CDR2: SGHTS and YDEGEE.

In its sample, this clone was seen once. The chain's CDR3 is CASSPGTSSETQYF. In nucleotides, the CDR3 is TGTGCCAGCAGCCCAGGTACTAGCTCGGAGACCCAGTACTTC. The rearrangement joins TRBV6-1 to TRBJ2-5; D perhaps matches TRBD2 (6 bases). There are 14 residues in the CDR3. The ends were cut back, 6 bases at V and 5 bases at J, with 16 bases in the middle. CDR1 and CDR2 (germline): MNHNS, SASEGT.

This clone turned up a few times. This chain uses TRBV4-3 with TRBJ2-3; 8 bases map to TRBD2. Trimming cost V 0 bases and J 4 bases; bases outside gene matches: 3. The CDR3 is 15 residues long. In germline, CDR1 is LGHNA, CDR2 YSLEER. The CDR3 DNA reads TGCGCCAGCAGCCAAGAGGGGCGGGAGGCAGATACGCAGTATTTT. This codes for CASSQEGREADTQYF.

The CDR3 DNA reads as TGTGCCAGCAGCAAAGGATCGGTACCCGGACAGGGGTCTCCCCTCCACTTT. This gives the protein CASSKGSVPGQGSPLHF. The genes are TRBV21-1 and TRBJ1-6; the table gives TRBD1 as D, unverified against the DNA. TRBV21-1 is noted as a pseudogene. The CDR3 is 17 residues long.

This clone was picked up one time. CDR3 in DNA: TGTGCCGTCGAGGGGGGGCAAGGATACGAGCAGTACTTC. It codes for CAVEGGQGYEQYF. The chain uses TRBV6-1 and TRBJ2-5; a weak D match, TRBD2 (7 bases). The DNA end lines up better with TRBJ2-7; the J call may be wrong. The CDR3 is 13 residues long. The germline CDR1 and CDR2 sequences are MNHNS and SASEGT.

The V call is TRBV4-2, the J call TRBJ2-3; D remains unclear. Germline CDR1 is LGHNA and CDR2 is YNFKEQ. The CDR3 extends over 13 amino acids. Trimming pared 1 base from V and 4 bases from J, leaving 6 bases between. The CDR3 DNA follows: TGTGCCAGCAGCCAAGTTCAGGCAGATACGCAGTATTTT. It translates to CASSQVQADTQYF.

This chain joins TRBV7-9 and TRBJ1-1, with TRBD1 matching over 7 bases. Germline CDR1 reads SEHNR; CDR2 reads FQNEAQ (reference sequence). There are 13 residues in the CDR3. J gave up 6 bases and V 2 bases, and 3 bases lay outside the gene matches. The DNA for the CDR3 is TGTGCCAGCAGCTTACACAGGGGAGCTGAAGCTTTCTTT. Translated, it gives CASSLHRGAEAFF.

The chain combines TRBV18 with TRBJ1-3; 7 bases line up with TRBD1. The CDR3 covers 14 residues. V was pared by 5 bases and J by 0 bases, with 1 base of the junction left unmatched. CDR1 KGHSH and CDR2 LQKENI come from the germline V gene. The CDR3 region has the DNA TGTGCCAGCTCAAGGGACAGCTCTGGAAACACCATATATTTT. Translation: CASSRDSSGNTIYF.

The V call is TRBV27, the J call TRBJ2-7; 9 bases are shared with TRBD2. J was trimmed by 2 bases and V by 5 bases; bases with no gene match: 7. CDR1 is MNHEY, CDR2 SMNVEV, per germline (reference sequence). CDR3 length: 15 amino acids. The CDR3 is CASSRLAGAPYEQYF. CDR3 nucleotide sequence: TGTGCCAGCAGTAGATTAGCGGGAGCCCCCTACGAGCAGTACTTC.

V and J are TRBV21-1 and TRBJ2-4; TRBD1 is the table's D call, not checked against the DNA. TRBV21-1 is given as a pseudogene. The CDR3 is 14 amino acids. The CDR3 sequence is CASTIGTGKNIQYF. As DNA, the CDR3 is TGTGCCAGCACGATTGGGACAGGGAAAAACATTCAGTACTTC.

The chain uses TRBV20-1 and TRBJ2-5; 7 positions agree with TRBD1. Germline V gene data show CDR1 as DFQATT and CDR2 as SNEGSKA (reference sequence). J gave up 5 bases and V 6 bases, and 3 bases lay outside the gene matches. CDR3 length: 11 residues. The CDR3 sequence: CSADRVETQYF. Here the CDR3 DNA reads TGCAGTGCCGACAGGGTCGAGACCCAGTACTTC.

The V and J genes are TRBV18 and TRBJ2-7, with 7 bases identical to TRBD2. V trimming: 2 bases; J trimming: 6 bases; junction bases outside the gene matches: 13. This CDR3 contains 16 residues. Germline V gene lookup returns CDR1 KGHSH and CDR2 LQKENI. In DNA form, the CDR3 reads TGTGCCAGCTCACCATTCGATCTAGGCGGGAGACTCGAGCAGTACTTC. This encodes CASSPFDLGGRLEQYF.

The J gene is TRBJ2-5, the V gene TRBV27; a weak D match, TRBD2 (5 bases). V lost 5 bases and J lost 7, with 11 bases in between. Germline V CDR1 and CDR2: MNHEY, SMNVEV (reference sequence). The CDR3 consists of 12 residues. The CDR3 sequence: CASSGLEGTQYF. CDR3 sequence (DNA): TGTGCCAGCAGTGGGCTCGAGGGGACCCAGTACTTC.

This sequence joins TRBV9 and TRBJ2-1, with D perhaps TRBD2 (7 bases). Germline V gene sequence: CDR1 SGDLS, CDR2 YYNGEE. Trimming removed 4 bases from V and 7 bases from J, with 21 bases in between. The CDR3 totals 16 residues. DNA of the CDR3: TGTGCCAGCAGCCTAGCGGAGTACAGGGCAACGAATGAGCAGTTCTTC. Encoded protein: CASSLAEYRATNEQFF.

The gene calls are TRBV5-3 and TRBJ2-2, with TRBD1 matching over 10 bases. TRBV5-3 is an open reading frame, and its role is uncertain. The CDR3 length is 14 residues. V lost 10 bases to trimming and J lost 7 bases; unmatched junction nucleotides: 10. The CDR3 DNA reads as TGTGCCCTAAAAGACAGGGGGCAGGACGGGGAGCTGTTTTTT. This translates into CALKDRGQDGELFF.

This CDR3 reads CASSTPGLAGDEQYF. CDR3 coding DNA: TGTGCCAGCAGCACCCCGGGACTAGCGGGAGACGAGCAGTACTTC. V usage is TRBV9 and J usage is TRBJ2-7, with 14 bases aligning to TRBD2. V shed 4 bases, J shed 5 bases, and the junction held 5 bases outside the gene matches. The germline CDR1 and CDR2 sequences are SGDLS and YYNGEE. CDR3 length: 15 residues.

The chain uses TRBV30 and TRBJ1-1; D remains ambiguous. The CDR3 runs to 12 residues. From germline, CDR1 is GTSNPN and CDR2 SVGIG (reference sequence). V lost 8 bases and J 1 base, leaving 11 bases between the germline ends. Here the CDR3 reads CASTPGNTEAFF. The CDR3 bases are TGTGCCAGCACACCAGGGAACACTGAAGCTTTCTTT.

V usage is TRBV29-1 and J usage is TRBJ2-7; 8 bases agree with TRBD1. CDR1 and CDR2 (germline): SQVTM, ANQGSEA. The length of the CDR3 is 12 residues. The V segment lost 7 bases and the J segment 2 bases; nucleotides outside the gene matches: 4. The CDR3 spells CSAGTGAYEQYF. In nucleotides, the CDR3 is TGCAGCGCCGGGACAGGAGCCTACGAGCAGTACTTC.

This clone showed up just once. The J gene is TRBJ2-5, the V gene TRBV5-4; TRBD2 matches at 8 bases. CDR1 SGHNT and CDR2 YYREEE come from the germline V gene (reference sequence). The CDR3 is 15 residues long. After removal of 0 bases from V and 5 bases from J, the junction contained 6 bases not matched to a gene. The CDR3 bases are TGTGCCAGCAGCTTGGACGGGAGGGCCTTTGAGACCCAGTACTTC. Translating gives CASSLDGRAFETQYF.

The V gene is TRBV19, the J gene TRBJ1-2, with a possible D match to TRBD1 (6 bases). Germline V gene sequence: CDR1 LNHDA, CDR2 SQIVND (reference sequence). This CDR3 comprises 17 residues. The V gene lost 3 bases and the J gene lost 4 bases, with 21 bases spanning the gap. CDR3: CASSISAWGQTGYGYTF. Written as DNA, the CDR3 is TGTGCCAGTAGTATCTCAGCATGGGGGCAAACAGGCTATGGCTACACCTTC.

Notes on this clone: At one end, the junction sequence differs from germline, possibly due to a read error. V and J are TRBV7-7 and TRBJ2-2; 11 bases agree with TRBD2. The CDR3 has 16 amino acids. CDR1 is SSHAT and CDR2 is FNYEAQ in the germline V gene (reference sequence). CDR3 region: CASSPRGLAVPGELFF. The CDR3 DNA follows: TGTGCTAGCAGCCCTAGGGGACTAGCGGTTCCCGGGGAGCTGTTTTTT.